One and the same sample provided the 21 T cell receptor beta chains below, sequenced in a study of blood T cell repertoires in COVID-19. Generated by immunoSEQ multiplex PCR, the TCRdb table keeps only in-frame clones and is missing some. The data show about 150,000 clones, with approximately 87% seen just once and more than 6.5% held by the top ten. The material sequenced was peripheral blood. Every receptor here comes from a woman in her fifties or sixties with active or convalescent COVID-19.

The V and J genes are TRBV15 and TRBJ2-3, with TRBD1 identical over 9 bases. The J segment lost 6 bases and the V segment lost 5 bases, leaving 9 bases of the junction unmatched. Germline values: CDR1 LNHNV, CDR2 YYDKDF (reference sequence). The CDR3 runs to 15 residues. The CDR3 coding sequence is TGTGCCACCAGCGTGGAGAACAGGGGGCAGGATACGCAGTATTTT. Residues: CATSVENRGQDTQYF.

The chain uses TRBV27 and TRBJ2-3, with D hard to call. CDR1 is MNHEY, CDR2 SMNVEV, per germline (reference sequence). V lost 6 bases, J lost 2 bases, and 9 bases lay in between. The CDR3 spans 13 residues. The CDR3 DNA reads TGTGCCAGCAGCTCAACTTTCACAGATACGCAGTATTTT. Translating it yields CASSSTFTDTQYF.

This chain connects TRBV18 to TRBJ1-4, with no clear D. V lost 8 bases, J lost 10 bases, and 17 bases lay in between. CDR1 and CDR2 (germline): KGHSH, LQKENI. The CDR3 has 13 amino acids. DNA for the CDR3: TGTGCCAGCCTCTCGGGAGGCGTAGGAAAACTGTTTTTT. Translating it yields CASLSGGVGKLFF.

The chain joins TRBV9 to TRBJ1-1; D ambiguous. V gave up 0 bases and J gave up 5 bases, with 29 bases separating them. The CDR3 runs to 20 residues. Looked up from germline, CDR1 is SGDLS and CDR2 is YYNGEE. The CDR3 nucleotides read TGTGCCAGCAGCGTAGCAGCCGAGGGTGGGGAAGTCCCCGTTGAGACTGAAGCTTTCTTT. Translated: CASSVAAEGGEVPVETEAFF.

This chain uses TRBV6-2 or TRBV6-3 with TRBJ2-2; 8 nucleotides align to TRBD1. J lost 4 bases, V lost 4 bases, and 8 bases had no gene match. Germline lookup yields CDR1 MNHEY and CDR2 SVGEGT. CDR3 length: 16 residues. CDR3: CASSSSGGAGTGELFF. Here the CDR3 DNA reads TGTGCCAGCAGTTCATCAGGGGGCGCCGGCACCGGGGAGCTGTTTTTT.

The V gene is TRBV15, the J gene TRBJ2-2, with TRBD1 matching 10 bases. In germline, CDR1 is LNHNV, CDR2 YYDKDF (reference sequence). This CDR3 is 16 amino acids long. Losses at the gene ends were 4 bases for V and 6 bases for J; bases not matched to a gene: 8. The CDR3 DNA is TGTGCCACCAGCAACATCGGGACAGGGGCTGCCGGGGAGCTGTTTTTT. Translating it yields CATSNIGTGAAGELFF.

The chain uses TRBV27 and TRBJ1-2; no firm D call. The germline V gene has CDR1 MNHEY and CDR2 SMNVEV (reference sequence). The CDR3 totals 14 residues. The ends were cut back, 4 bases at V and 8 bases at J, with 17 bases in the middle. The CDR3: CASSSSVEGPGYTF. The CDR3 DNA follows: TGTGCCAGCAGTTCCTCAGTCGAGGGCCCAGGCTACACCTTC.

DNA for the CDR3: TGTGCCTCACAACAACAAACTAATGAAAAACTGTTTTTT. Protein product: CASQQQTNEKLFF. This chain links TRBV10-3 with TRBJ1-4; D gene uncertain. The germline CDR1 and CDR2 sequences are ENHRY and SYGVKD. Trimming removed 11 bases from V and 1 base from J, with 11 bases in between. The CDR3 loop spans 13 amino acids.

This clone turned up a few times. The rearrangement links TRBV11-2 to TRBJ2-1, with unresolved D. Germline-derived CDR1 and CDR2 are SGHAT and FQNNGV. The CDR3 sequence is 17 residues long. The ends were cut back, 0 bases at V and 8 bases at J, with 20 bases in the middle. CDR3 region: CASSLETGLVSGHEQFF. CDR3 coding DNA: TGTGCCAGCAGCTTAGAAACCGGGTTGGTGAGTGGCCATGAGCAGTTCTTC. Together with reference TRBV11-2 and TRBJ2-1, the CDR3 gives the full variable domain: EAGVAQSPRYKIIEKRQSVAFWCNPISGHATLYWYQQILGQGPKLLIQFQNNGVVDDSQLPKDRFSAERLKGVDSTLKIQPAKLEDSAVYLCASSLETGLVSGHEQFFGPGTRLTVL.

The V call is TRBV18, the J call TRBJ2-7; maybe TRBD2 (6 bases). Germline V lookup: CDR1 KGHSH, CDR2 LQKENI. Trimming stripped 5 bases from V and 3 bases from J, with 17 bases between. This CDR3 region has 15 residues. This CDR3 is CASSTAYLGGYEQYF. The DNA of the CDR3 is TGTGCCAGCTCAACCGCCTACCTGGGAGGCTACGAGCAGTACTTC.

The rearrangement uses TRBV29-1 and TRBJ1-1; maybe TRBD1 (6 bases). The V gene lost 1 base and the J gene lost 7 bases, with 13 bases spanning the gap. CDR3 length equals 13 residues. CDR1 is SQVTM, CDR2 ANQGSEA, per germline. CDR3 in amino acids: CSVEGWTANEAFF. The CDR3 DNA reads as TGCAGCGTTGAAGGCTGGACAGCAAATGAAGCTTTCTTT.

The chain carries TRBV7-9 and TRBJ2-1; unclear D gene. Germline values: CDR1 SEHNR, CDR2 FQNEAQ (reference sequence). The CDR3 length is 14 residues. V was pared by 7 bases and J by 0 bases, with 10 bases between. This CDR3 reads CASTITGSYNEQFF. The DNA for the CDR3 is TGTGCCAGCACCATAACGGGCTCCTACAATGAGCAGTTCTTC.

The V and J genes are TRBV7-9 and TRBJ2-7, with D perhaps TRBD1 (7 bases). Trimming removed 5 bases at V and 4 bases at J, with 30 bases between. CDR1 SEHNR and CDR2 FQNEAQ come from the germline V gene (reference sequence). The CDR3 spans 19 residues. The CDR3 DNA reads TGTGCCAGCAGCCCCGAGATCATAGGCCCAGGGGGGATTTTTTACGAGCAGTACTTC. Residues: CASSPEIIGPGGIFYEQYF.

This rearrangement joins TRBV19 to TRBJ1-2, with a weak D call TRBD1 (6 bases). This CDR3 is 17 amino acids long. Trimming shortened V by 3 bases and J by 5 bases, and 22 bases separated the two germline ends. Germline CDR1 is LNHDA and CDR2 is SQIVND (reference sequence). CDR3: CASSMWTAYMGEYGYTF. The CDR3 DNA reads as TGTGCCAGTAGTATGTGGACAGCTTACATGGGGGAATATGGCTACACCTTC.

The gene calls are TRBV5-1 and TRBJ1-2; no firm D call. Trimming pared 1 base from V and 3 bases from J, leaving 10 bases between. CDR3 size: 14 residues. CDR1 and CDR2 (germline): SGHRS, YFSETQ. CDR3: CASSLLAEDYGYTF. In DNA, the CDR3 is TGCGCCAGCAGCTTGCTCGCGGAGGACTATGGCTACACCTTC.

This clone was detected only once. This CDR3 is CASSQTQAGGVYEQYF. The CDR3 region has the DNA TGTGCCAGCAGCCAGACCCAGGCAGGGGGCGTTTACGAGCAGTACTTC. V and J are TRBV4-2 and TRBJ2-7; TRBD1 matches 8 bases. Germline assignment: CDR1 LGHNA and CDR2 YNFKEQ. The V segment lost 3 bases and the J segment 4 bases; nucleotides outside the gene matches: 11. The CDR3 extends over 16 amino acids.

Only one count was recorded for this clone. This chain links TRBV12-3 or TRBV12-4 with TRBJ2-7; the D gene is possibly TRBD1 (5 bases). The CDR3 spans 13 residues. The V and J ends lost 6 bases and 1 base respectively, with 10 bases between them. For the CDR3, the DNA is TGTGCCAGCAGGCAATCAGGGTCCTACGAGCAGTACTTC. It yields the protein CASRQSGSYEQYF.

V gene TRBV30 combines with J gene TRBJ2-3; no firm D call. The ends were cut back, 1 base at V and 3 bases at J, with 2 bases in the middle. The CDR3 totals 11 residues. CDR1 GTSNPN and CDR2 SVGIG come from the germline V gene (reference sequence). CDR3 in DNA: TGTGCCTGGAGTGCAACAGATACGCAGTATTTT. Translation: CAWSATDTQYF.

The CDR3 bases are TGTGCCAGCTCACCCACACTCGGGGGAGCGGGAAGTTATTCACCCCTCCACTTT. It is translated as CASSPTLGGAGSYSPLHF. The rearrangement joins TRBV18 to TRBJ1-6, with a possible D match to TRBD1 (5 bases). Germline V lookup: CDR1 KGHSH, CDR2 LQKENI. The CDR3 has 18 amino acids. V was shortened by 3 bases and J by 8 bases, with 23 bases between the two germline ends. Combining the CDR3 with reference TRBV18 and TRBJ1-6 gives the whole variable domain NAGVMQNPRHLVRRRGQEARLRCSPMKGHSHVYWYRQLPEEGLKFMVYLQKENIIDESGMPKERFSAEFPKEGPSILRIQQVVRGDSAAYFCASSPTLGGAGSYSPLHFGNGTRLTVT.

This clone has a handful of counts. The gene calls are TRBV20-1 and TRBJ2-7, with D possibly matching TRBD1 (5 bases). Per germline, CDR1 DFQATT and CDR2 SNEGSKA (reference sequence). The V gene lost 3 bases and the J gene lost 2 bases, with 11 bases spanning the gap. The CDR3 runs 13 residues. The CDR3 spells CSASESGTYEQYF. The CDR3 nucleotides read TGCAGTGCTAGTGAGTCAGGGACCTACGAGCAGTACTTC.

This clone appeared a single time. The genes are TRBV2 and TRBJ1-2; 7 bases agree with TRBD1. The V gene's germline CDR1 is SNHLY and CDR2 FYNNEI. The ends lost 4 bases at V and 2 bases at J; junction bases unmatched: 1. The CDR3 covers 13 residues. The CDR3 DNA reads as TGTGCCAGCAGTGGGGGACAGAACTATGGCTACACCTTC. Its translation is CASSGGQNYGYTF. Full variable domain (outside the CDR3, taken from reference TRBV2 and TRBJ1-2): EPEVTQTPSHQVTQMGQEVILRCVPISNHLYFYWYRQILGQKVEFLVSFYNNEISEKSEIFDDQFSVERPDGSNFTLKIRSTKLEDSAMYFCASSGGQNYGYTFGSGTRLTVV.